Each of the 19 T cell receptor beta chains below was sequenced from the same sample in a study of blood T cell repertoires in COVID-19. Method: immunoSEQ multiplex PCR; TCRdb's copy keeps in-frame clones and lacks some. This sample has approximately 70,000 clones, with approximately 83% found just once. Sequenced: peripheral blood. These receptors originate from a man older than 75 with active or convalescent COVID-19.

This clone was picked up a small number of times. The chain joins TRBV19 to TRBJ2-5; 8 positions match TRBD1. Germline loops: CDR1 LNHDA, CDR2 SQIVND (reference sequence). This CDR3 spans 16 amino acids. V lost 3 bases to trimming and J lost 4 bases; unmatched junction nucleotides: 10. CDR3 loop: CASSIWQGAGGETQYF. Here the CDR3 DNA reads TGTGCCAGTAGTATTTGGCAGGGGGCCGGAGGAGAGACCCAGTACTTC. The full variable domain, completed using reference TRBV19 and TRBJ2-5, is DGGITQSPKYLFRKEGQNVTLSCEQNLNHDAMYWYRQDPGQGLRLIYYSQIVNDFQKGDIAEGYSVSREKKESFPLTVTSAQKNPTAFYLCASSIWQGAGGETQYFGPGTRLLVL.

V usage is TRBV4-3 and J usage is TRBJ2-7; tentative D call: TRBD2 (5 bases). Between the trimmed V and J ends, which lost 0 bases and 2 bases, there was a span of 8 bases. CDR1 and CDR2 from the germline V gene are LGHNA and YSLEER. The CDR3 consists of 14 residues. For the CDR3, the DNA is TGCGCCAGCAGCCAAGATCCACTAGCCTACGAGCAGTACTTC. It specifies CASSQDPLAYEQYF.

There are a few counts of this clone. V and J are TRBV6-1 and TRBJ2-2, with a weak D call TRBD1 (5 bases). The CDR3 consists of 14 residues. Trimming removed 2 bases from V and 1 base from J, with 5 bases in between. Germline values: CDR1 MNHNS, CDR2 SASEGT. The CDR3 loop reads CASSEQGNTGELFF. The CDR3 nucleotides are TGTGCCAGCAGTGAACAGGGGAACACCGGGGAGCTGTTTTTT.

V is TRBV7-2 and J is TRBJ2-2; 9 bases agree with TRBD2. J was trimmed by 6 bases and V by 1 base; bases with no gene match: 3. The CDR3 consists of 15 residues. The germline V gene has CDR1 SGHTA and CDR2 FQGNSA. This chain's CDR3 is CASSLVSGGSGELFF. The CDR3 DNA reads TGTGCCAGCAGCTTAGTTAGCGGGGGATCCGGGGAGCTGTTTTTT.

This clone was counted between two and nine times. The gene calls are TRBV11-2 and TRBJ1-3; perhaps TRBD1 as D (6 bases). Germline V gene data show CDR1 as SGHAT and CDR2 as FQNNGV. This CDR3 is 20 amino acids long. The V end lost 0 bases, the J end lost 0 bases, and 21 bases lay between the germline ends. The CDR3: CASSLEGISGGAPSGNTIYF. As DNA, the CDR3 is TGTGCCAGCAGCTTAGAGGGGATTTCGGGGGGCGCTCCCTCTGGAAACACCATATATTTT.

CDR3 nucleotides: TGTGCCAGCAGCTTAGCGCGGCTAGTTATTCGGGATGAGCAGTTCTTC. Encoded protein: CASSLARLVIRDEQFF. The V and J genes are TRBV7-8 and TRBJ2-1; D is undetermined. V gave up 0 bases and J gave up 8 bases, with 17 bases separating them. The germline V gene encodes CDR1 SGHVS and CDR2 FQNEAQ. There are 16 residues in the CDR3.

For the CDR3, the DNA is TGTGCCAGCTCACCCCAGGGGGCGCTTAACACCGGGGAGCTGTTTTTT. Translated, it gives CASSPQGALNTGELFF. The genes are TRBV18 and TRBJ2-2, with 8 bases matching TRBD1. The CDR3 has 16 residues. V gave up 3 bases and J gave up 2 bases; unmatched junction bases: 5. The germline V gene has CDR1 KGHSH and CDR2 LQKENI. The full variable domain, in which reference TRBV18 and TRBJ2-2 provide the parts outside the CDR3, is NAGVMQNPRHLVRRRGQEARLRCSPMKGHSHVYWYRQLPEEGLKFMVYLQKENIIDESGMPKERFSAEFPKEGPSILRIQQVVRGDSAAYFCASSPQGALNTGELFFGEGSRLTVL.

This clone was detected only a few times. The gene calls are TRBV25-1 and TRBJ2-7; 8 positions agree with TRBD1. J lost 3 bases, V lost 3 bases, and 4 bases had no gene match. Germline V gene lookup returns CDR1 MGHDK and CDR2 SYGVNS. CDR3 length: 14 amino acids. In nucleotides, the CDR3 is TGTGCCAGCAGTGAGACAGGGGCCCGCTACGAGCAGTACTTC. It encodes CASSETGARYEQYF.

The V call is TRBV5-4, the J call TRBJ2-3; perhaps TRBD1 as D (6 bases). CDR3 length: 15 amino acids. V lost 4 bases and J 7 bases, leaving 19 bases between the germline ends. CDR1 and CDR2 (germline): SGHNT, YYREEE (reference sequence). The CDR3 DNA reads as TGTGCCAGCAGCGGGGGCCAGAAACGGTCGCATACGCAGTATTTT. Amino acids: CASSGGQKRSHTQYF.

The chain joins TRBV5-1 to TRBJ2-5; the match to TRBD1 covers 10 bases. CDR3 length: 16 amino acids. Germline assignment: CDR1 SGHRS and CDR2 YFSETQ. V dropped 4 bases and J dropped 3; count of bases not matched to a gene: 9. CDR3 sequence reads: CASSRTGTGAEETQYF. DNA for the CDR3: TGCGCCAGCAGCCGGACCGGGACAGGGGCGGAAGAGACCCAGTACTTC.

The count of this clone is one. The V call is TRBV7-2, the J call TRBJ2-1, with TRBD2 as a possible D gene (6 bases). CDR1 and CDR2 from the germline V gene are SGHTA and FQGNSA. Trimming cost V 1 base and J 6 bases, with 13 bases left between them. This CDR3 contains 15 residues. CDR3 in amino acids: CASSLDISGFNEQFF. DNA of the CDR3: TGTGCCAGCAGCTTAGATATTAGCGGCTTCAATGAGCAGTTCTTC. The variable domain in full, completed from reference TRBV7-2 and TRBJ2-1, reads GAGVSQSPSNKVTEKGKDVELRCDPISGHTALYWYRQSLGQGLEFLIYFQGNSAPDKSGLPSDRFSAERTGGSVSTLTIQRTQQEDSAVYLCASSLDISGFNEQFFGPGTRLTVL.

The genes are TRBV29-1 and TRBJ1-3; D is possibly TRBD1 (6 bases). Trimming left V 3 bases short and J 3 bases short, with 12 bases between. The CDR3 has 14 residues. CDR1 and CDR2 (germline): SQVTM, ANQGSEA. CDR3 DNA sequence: TGCAGCGTTGATGCAGGGGCGAATGGAAACACCATATATTTT. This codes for CSVDAGANGNTIYF.

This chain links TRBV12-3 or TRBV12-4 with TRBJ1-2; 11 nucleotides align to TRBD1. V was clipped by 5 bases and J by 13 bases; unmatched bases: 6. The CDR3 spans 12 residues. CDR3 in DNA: TGTGCCAGCAGTCGGACAGGGGGCACGGGCACCTTC. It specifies CASSRTGGTGTF.

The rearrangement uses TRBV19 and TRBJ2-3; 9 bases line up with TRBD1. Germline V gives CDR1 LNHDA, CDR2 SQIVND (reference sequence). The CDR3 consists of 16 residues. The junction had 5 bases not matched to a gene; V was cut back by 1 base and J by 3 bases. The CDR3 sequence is CASSIVPGTGTDTQYF. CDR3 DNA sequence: TGTGCCAGTAGTATAGTCCCCGGGACAGGGACAGATACGCAGTATTTT.

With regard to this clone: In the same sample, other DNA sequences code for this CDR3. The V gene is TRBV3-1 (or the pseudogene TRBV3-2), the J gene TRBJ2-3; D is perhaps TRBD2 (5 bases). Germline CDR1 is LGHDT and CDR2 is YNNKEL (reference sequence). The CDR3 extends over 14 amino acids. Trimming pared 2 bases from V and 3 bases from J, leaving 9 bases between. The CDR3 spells CASSQQRGTDTQYF. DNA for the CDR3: TGTGCCAGCAGCCAACAGCGCGGGACAGATACGCAGTATTTT.

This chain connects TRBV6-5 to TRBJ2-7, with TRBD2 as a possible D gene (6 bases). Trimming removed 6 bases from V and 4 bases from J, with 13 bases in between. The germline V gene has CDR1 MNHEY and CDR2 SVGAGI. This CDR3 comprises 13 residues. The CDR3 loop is CASRDRGKYEQYF. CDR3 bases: TGTGCCAGCAGGGACCGGGGGAAATACGAGCAGTACTTC.

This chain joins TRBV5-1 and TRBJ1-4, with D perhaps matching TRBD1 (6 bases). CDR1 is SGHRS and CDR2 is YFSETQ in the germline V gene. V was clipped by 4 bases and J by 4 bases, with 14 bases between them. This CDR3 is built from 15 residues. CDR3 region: CASSPQGRNNEKLFF. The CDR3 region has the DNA TGCGCCAGCAGCCCACAGGGACGGAATAATGAAAAACTGTTTTTT.

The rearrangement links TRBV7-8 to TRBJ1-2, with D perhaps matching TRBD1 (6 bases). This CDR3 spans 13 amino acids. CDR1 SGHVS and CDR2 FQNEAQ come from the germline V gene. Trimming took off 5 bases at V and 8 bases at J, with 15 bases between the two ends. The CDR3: CASSPTGSGGYTF. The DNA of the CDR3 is TGTGCCAGCAGCCCAACAGGGTCCGGCGGCTACACCTTC.

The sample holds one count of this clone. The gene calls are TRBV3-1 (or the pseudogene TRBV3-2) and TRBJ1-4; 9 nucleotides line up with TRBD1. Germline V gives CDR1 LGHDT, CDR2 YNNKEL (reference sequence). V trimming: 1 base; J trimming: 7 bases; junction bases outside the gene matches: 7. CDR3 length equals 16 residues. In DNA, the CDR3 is TGTGCCAGCAGCCAAGGTACCGGGACAGGGAGTGAAAAACTGTTTTTT. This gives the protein CASSQGTGTGSEKLFF.